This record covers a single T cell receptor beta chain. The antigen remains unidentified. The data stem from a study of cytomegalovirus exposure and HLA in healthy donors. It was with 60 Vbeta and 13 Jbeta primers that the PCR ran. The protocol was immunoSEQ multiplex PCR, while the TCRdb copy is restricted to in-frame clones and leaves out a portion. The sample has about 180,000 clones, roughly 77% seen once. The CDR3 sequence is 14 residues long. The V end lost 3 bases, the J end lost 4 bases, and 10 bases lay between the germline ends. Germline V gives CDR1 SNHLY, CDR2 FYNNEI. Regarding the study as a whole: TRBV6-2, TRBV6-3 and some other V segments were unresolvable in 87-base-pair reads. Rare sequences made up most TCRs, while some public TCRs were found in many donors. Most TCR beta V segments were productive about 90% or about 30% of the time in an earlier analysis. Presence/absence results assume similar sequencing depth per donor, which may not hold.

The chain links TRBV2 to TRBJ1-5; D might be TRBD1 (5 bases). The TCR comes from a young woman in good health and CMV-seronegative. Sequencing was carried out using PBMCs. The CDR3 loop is CASSERQGNQPQHF. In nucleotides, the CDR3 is TGTGCCAGCAGTGAGAGGCAGGGAAATCAGCCCCAGCATTTT.